The T cell receptor (beta chain) under discussion was sequenced for a study of response to subunit inactivated influenza vaccine. Study results and limitations: Each seasonal flu vaccination may recruit only limited new T cells, authors suggested.

TCRdb reprocessed the RT-PCR reads with MiXCR, giving one entry per CDR3 protein. The table lists roughly 170,000 distinct CDR3 sequences, 7.5% to 10% of them singletons. This clonotype has at least ten counts. No antigen is known for it. This clonotype was obtained from a man aged 50 or older who received an inactivated influenza vaccine. The material was non-naive T cells sorted from PBMCs, obtained on the day of vaccination.

The CDR3 here is CASSFGGLISDTQYF. The DNA for the CDR3 is TGTGCCAGCAGTTTCGGGGGGCTGATATCAGATACGCAGTATTTT. The rearrangement uses TRBV12-3 or TRBV12-4 and TRBJ2-3; tentatively, D is TRBD2 (7 bases). The CDR3 loop spans 15 amino acids. The ends were cut back, 3 bases at V and 4 bases at J, with 14 bases in the middle.